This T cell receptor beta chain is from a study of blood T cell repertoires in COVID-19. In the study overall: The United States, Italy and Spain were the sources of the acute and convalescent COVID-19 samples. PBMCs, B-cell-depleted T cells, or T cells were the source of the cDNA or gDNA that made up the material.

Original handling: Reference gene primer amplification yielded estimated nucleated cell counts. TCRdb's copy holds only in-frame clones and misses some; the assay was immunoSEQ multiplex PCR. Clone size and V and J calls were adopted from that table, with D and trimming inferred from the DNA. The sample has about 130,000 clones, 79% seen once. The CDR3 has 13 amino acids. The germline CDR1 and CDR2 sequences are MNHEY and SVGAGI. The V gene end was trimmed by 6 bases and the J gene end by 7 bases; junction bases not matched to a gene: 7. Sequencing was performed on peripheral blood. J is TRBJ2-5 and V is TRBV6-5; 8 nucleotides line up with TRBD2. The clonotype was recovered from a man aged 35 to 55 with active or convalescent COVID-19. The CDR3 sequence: CASRPIAGTTQYF. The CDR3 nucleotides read TGTGCCAGCAGACCAATAGCGGGGACGACCCAGTACTTC.